This note documents a single T cell receptor (beta chain) sequence. Its antigen remains unknown. The entry originates in a study of T cell responses to AZD1222 COVID-19 vaccine. Across the whole study: Second-dose recipients at about 4 or about 12 weeks were treated as one pooled group.

Study-level points and caveats: Donors were chiefly white British, with a greater number of females, and clonal diversity was perhaps underestimated. Just a handful of AZD1222 recipients were seropositive at baseline. Rises in breadth and depth of Spike-specific TCRs came after two AZD1222 doses.

Generated by immunoSEQ multiplex PCR, the TCRdb table keeps only in-frame clones and is missing some. The repertoire includes about 96,000 clones, 70% to 90% of them detected once, and 2.5% to 3% sits in the top ten. The ends lost 5 bases at V and 5 bases at J; junction bases unmatched: 7. The CDR3 consists of 16 residues. Per germline, CDR1 KGHSH and CDR2 LQKENI. The sequencing here drew on peripheral blood, taken on day 0 of AZD1222 vaccination. This chain connects TRBV18 to TRBJ2-2; 11 bases fit TRBD2. The source of this sequence is an adult in good health. The chain's CDR3 is CASSGSLAGGTGELFF. As DNA, the CDR3 is TGTGCCAGCTCAGGTTCCCTAGCGGGAGGAACCGGGGAGCTGTTTTTT.